These 32 T cell receptor beta chains were all obtained from the same sample, sequenced in a study of cytomegalovirus exposure and HLA in healthy donors. Use of 60 Vbeta and 13 Jbeta primers characterized the PCR. Only in-frame clones appear in the TCRdb table, and some are missing; sequencing was by immunoSEQ multiplex PCR. The sample has roughly 100,000 clones; over 9% are singletons. The specimen sequenced was PBMCs. These receptor sequences come from a man aged 40-55 years in good health and CMV-seropositive.

The chain uses TRBV6-6 and TRBJ2-3; 11 nucleotides match TRBD2. The V and J ends lost 7 bases and 3 bases, in that order; junction bases with no gene match: 6. The CDR3 is 15 amino acids. Germline V gene data show CDR1 as MNHNY and CDR2 as SVGAGI (reference sequence). Here the CDR3 reads CASNRGTSGTDTQYF. The CDR3 nucleotides read TGTGCCAGCAACCGCGGGACTAGCGGAACAGATACGCAGTATTTT.

V gene TRBV27 combines with J gene TRBJ2-5, with a possible D match to TRBD2 (6 bases). The CDR3 is 14 residues long. V dropped 2 bases and J dropped 5 bases, with 12 bases sitting between them. Germline V gives CDR1 MNHEY, CDR2 SMNVEV (reference sequence). CDR3 sequence: CASSLVAGRETQYF. CDR3 coding DNA: TGTGCCAGCAGTTTAGTGGCAGGGAGGGAGACCCAGTACTTC.

This clone was picked up a small number of times. The chain links TRBV5-4 to TRBJ1-5; possible D gene TRBD1, 6 bases. Per the germline V gene, CDR1 is SGHNT and CDR2 is YYREEE (reference sequence). The CDR3 sequence is 14 residues long. V gave up 4 bases and J gave up 7 bases, with 15 bases separating them. CDR3 loop: CASSRWGGGQPQHF. CDR3 nucleotides: TGTGCCAGCAGCCGTTGGGGAGGGGGGCAGCCCCAGCATTTT.

The chain joins TRBV7-6 to TRBJ1-2; D is uncertain. Trimming stripped 2 bases from V and 6 bases from J, with 19 bases between. The CDR3 loop spans 16 amino acids. Germline assignment: CDR1 SGHVS and CDR2 FNYEAQ. The CDR3 region is CASSLTGIRTSNGYTF. The DNA of the CDR3 is TGTGCCAGCAGCTTAACGGGGATTCGAACTTCGAATGGCTACACCTTC.

This clone was detected ten times or more. The V and J genes are TRBV27 and TRBJ2-7, with 12 bases fitting TRBD1. The CDR3 length is 14 residues. The ends lost 5 bases at V and 6 bases at J; junction bases unmatched: 5. CDR1 MNHEY and CDR2 SMNVEV come from the germline V gene (reference sequence). The CDR3 loop reads CASSGTGGSREQYF. CDR3 sequence (DNA): TGTGCCAGCAGTGGGACAGGGGGCTCTCGCGAGCAGTACTTC.

A remark on this clone: One end of the junction varies from germline; a read error may be responsible. V usage is TRBV19 and J usage is TRBJ2-1, with D possibly TRBD2 on 5 matching bases. Germline CDR1 LNHDA, CDR2 SQIVND (reference sequence). CDR3 length: 12 residues. CDR3 coding DNA: TGTGCCAGTAGTACACCCACCGGGATGAGGGTCTTC. It codes for CASSTPTGMRVF.

This clone occurred a few times. The V and J genes are TRBV11-2 and TRBJ1-1; a possible D gene is TRBD1 (6 bases). Trimming stripped 5 bases from V and 3 bases from J, with 19 bases between. The V gene's germline CDR1 is SGHAT and CDR2 FQNNGV. This CDR3 comprises 16 residues. CDR3 in amino acids: CASSPRARYRDTEAFF. CDR3 DNA sequence: TGTGCCAGCAGCCCGAGGGCGCGTTACAGGGACACTGAAGCTTTCTTT. The variable domain in full, completed from reference TRBV11-2 and TRBJ1-1, reads EAGVAQSPRYKIIEKRQSVAFWCNPISGHATLYWYQQILGQGPKLLIQFQNNGVVDDSQLPKDRFSAERLKGVDSTLKIQPAKLEDSAVYLCASSPRARYRDTEAFFGQGTRLTVV.

This chain links TRBV27 with TRBJ1-5; no firm D call. CDR1 is MNHEY and CDR2 is SMNVEV in the germline V gene (reference sequence). Trimming took 2 bases from V and 0 from J, leaving 8 bases between them. CDR3 length equals 15 residues. CDR3 nucleotide sequence: TGTGCCAGCAGTTTAGGCGGCTATAGCAATCAGCCCCAGCATTTT. Translating it yields CASSLGGYSNQPQHF.

This chain uses TRBV7-9 with TRBJ2-5; weak D call: TRBD1 (6 bases). Trimming left V 2 bases short and J 5 bases short, with 15 bases between. There are 15 residues in the CDR3. Germline CDR1 SEHNR, CDR2 FQNEAQ (reference sequence). CDR3 residues: CASSLRRQGRETQYF. CDR3 coding DNA: TGTGCCAGCAGCTTACGTAGGCAGGGGCGGGAGACCCAGTACTTC.

The J gene is TRBJ2-7, the V gene TRBV6-5; D possibly corresponds to TRBD2 (5 bases). Trimming removed 2 bases from V and 4 bases from J, with 12 bases in between. The CDR3 has 14 amino acids. CDR1 and CDR2 (germline): MNHEY, SVGAGI. CDR3 bases: TGTGCCAGCAGTTACCGAGAAACTAGTTACGAGCAGTACTTC. Encoded protein: CASSYRETSYEQYF.

This chain connects TRBV7-2 to TRBJ1-5; D call uncertain. Germline-derived CDR1 and CDR2 are SGHTA and FQGNSA. V shed 2 bases and J shed 0 bases, with 8 bases lying between them. CDR3 length: 15 residues. CDR3 coding DNA: TGTGCCAGCAGCTTATATAGCGATAGCAATCAGCCCCAGCATTTT. This translates into CASSLYSDSNQPQHF.

The V call is TRBV5-6, the J call TRBJ1-2, with 7 bases matching TRBD1. The CDR3 runs 12 residues. The junction had 4 bases not matched to a gene; V was cut back by 4 bases and J by 7 bases. Germline lookup yields CDR1 SGHDT and CDR2 YYEEEE. CDR3 sequence: CASSTGTAGYTF. CDR3 coding DNA: TGTGCCAGCAGCACCGGGACAGCTGGCTACACCTTC.

This clone was detected only a few times. This sequence joins TRBV27 and TRBJ2-7; the match to TRBD1 covers 8 bases. CDR3 length equals 14 residues. Germline V gene sequence: CDR1 MNHEY, CDR2 SMNVEV (reference sequence). V lost 3 bases and J lost 7; bases outside the gene matches: 8. The CDR3 DNA reads TGTGCCAGCAGTTTTCTGGACAGGGCTTATGAGCAGTACTTC. This translates into CASSFLDRAYEQYF.

V gene TRBV27 combines with J gene TRBJ2-7; TRBD2 aligns across 11 bases. Per the germline V gene, CDR1 is MNHEY and CDR2 is SMNVEV (reference sequence). The CDR3 contains 14 residues. The ends lost 8 bases at V and 4 bases at J; junction bases unmatched: 7. The CDR3 nucleotides read TGTGCCAGCTCGCTAGCGGGAGGCAAATACGAGCAGTACTTC. Residues: CASSLAGGKYEQYF.

V is TRBV5-1 and J is TRBJ2-2; TRBD2 agrees at 8 bases. This CDR3 comprises 15 residues. After removal of 10 bases from V and 5 bases from J, the junction contained 13 bases not matched to a gene. Germline V lookup: CDR1 SGHRS, CDR2 YFSETQ. Here the CDR3 DNA reads TGCGCCTCGGAGGGAAGCGGGGGAAAGACCGGGGAGCTGTTTTTT. Translated: CASEGSGGKTGELFF.

A single count supports this clone. The genes are TRBV7-2 and TRBJ2-1, with D possibly matching TRBD2 (6 bases). Germline lookup yields CDR1 SGHTA and CDR2 FQGNSA. V shed 1 base and J shed 9 bases, with 7 bases lying between them. The CDR3 is made up of 12 amino acids. CDR3 sequence reads: CASSLEAGEQFF. The CDR3, as DNA: TGTGCCAGCAGCTTAGAAGCGGGTGAGCAGTTCTTC.

The chain combines TRBV9 with TRBJ2-2, with TRBD2 matching 15 bases. CDR3 length: 17 residues. V was clipped by 3 bases and J by 8 bases; unmatched bases: 8. In germline, CDR1 is SGDLS, CDR2 YYNGEE. The CDR3 reads CASSGGLAGGYAGELFF. The CDR3 DNA is TGTGCCAGCAGCGGGGGACTAGCGGGAGGATATGCGGGGGAGCTGTTTTTT.

This clone has only a few counts. CDR3 amino acids: CASSIVRQPQHF. CDR3 DNA sequence: TGTGCCAGTAGTATAGTTCGTCAGCCCCAGCATTTT. The V gene is TRBV19, the J gene TRBJ1-5; D not certain. In germline, CDR1 is LNHDA, CDR2 SQIVND (reference sequence). The CDR3 loop spans 12 amino acids. The ends were cut back, 1 base at V and 6 bases at J, with 4 bases in the middle.

This clone was found a few times. V usage is TRBV5-1 and J usage is TRBJ1-2, with D possibly being TRBD1 (6 bases). Germline lookup yields CDR1 SGHRS and CDR2 YFSETQ. With 0 bases removed from V and 8 bases from J, the gap between germline ends came to 8 bases. This CDR3 has 12 residues. The CDR3 DNA sequence: TGCGCCAGCAGCTTGGGACAGGCCGGCTACACCTTC. It codes for CASSLGQAGYTF.

J is TRBJ1-5 and V is TRBV4-1, with D unresolved. CDR1 and CDR2 from the germline V gene are MGHRA and YSYEKL. The length of the CDR3 is 14 residues. The V and J ends lost 4 bases and 4 bases respectively, with 11 bases between them. The CDR3 DNA follows: TGCGCCAGCAGCCCACGATGGGCTAATCAGCCCCAGCATTTT. Encoded protein: CASSPRWANQPQHF.

J is TRBJ2-1 and V is TRBV4-2, with 7 bases matching TRBD2. CDR3 length equals 17 residues. Germline CDR1 LGHNA, CDR2 YNFKEQ. The V segment lost 0 bases and the J segment 1 base; nucleotides outside the gene matches: 6. CDR3 sequence reads: CASSQDLAGFSYNEQFF. DNA of the CDR3: TGTGCCAGCAGCCAAGATTTAGCGGGTTTTTCCTACAATGAGCAGTTCTTC.

The chain carries TRBV20-1 and TRBJ2-7; 10 bases line up with TRBD1. Trimming took 7 bases from V and 3 from J; bases not matched to a gene: 0. The CDR3 runs 11 residues. CDR1 and CDR2 (germline): DFQATT, SNEGSKA (reference sequence). CDR3 nucleotide sequence: TGCAGTGGGACAGGGGGCTACGAGCAGTACTTC. Translating it yields CSGTGGYEQYF.

This clone was seen only a few times. The CDR3 protein is CASSPLYEQYF. The CDR3 coding sequence is TGTGCCAGCAGTCCTCTCTACGAGCAGTACTTC. This sequence joins TRBV27 and TRBJ2-7; no reliable D call. Germline V gene lookup returns CDR1 MNHEY and CDR2 SMNVEV (reference sequence). CDR3 length: 11 residues. Trimming pared 5 bases from V and 3 bases from J, leaving 5 bases between.

The CDR3 protein is CASSYGGPQAFF. The CDR3 DNA reads TGTGCCAGCAGTTACGGGGGCCCCCAAGCTTTCTTT. The genes are TRBV6-5 and TRBJ1-1; TRBD1 is a possible D gene (6 bases). CDR1 and CDR2 from the germline V gene are MNHEY and SVGAGI. The ends were cut back, 2 bases at V and 9 bases at J, with 10 bases in the middle. CDR3 length equals 12 residues.

The gene calls are TRBV6-1 and TRBJ1-2; D unclear. V was trimmed by 5 bases and J by 3 bases, leaving 10 bases between them. Germline V gene lookup returns CDR1 MNHNS and CDR2 SASEGT. The CDR3 totals 13 residues. The CDR3 DNA is TGTGCCAGCAGTCCTAGCGCTGACTATGGCTACACCTTC. Translation gives CASSPSADYGYTF.

This clone was counted a few times. V usage is TRBV7-8 and J usage is TRBJ2-3, with D perhaps matching TRBD1 (6 bases). This CDR3 region has 14 residues. V lost 4 bases, J lost 6 bases, and 14 bases lay in between. Germline-derived CDR1 and CDR2 are SGHVS and FQNEAQ. CDR3 sequence reads: CASSWVGAGDTQYF. CDR3 DNA: TGTGCCAGCAGCTGGGTGGGGGCAGGGGATACGCAGTATTTT.

This clone was detected many times. The rearrangement joins TRBV6-5 to TRBJ1-2; 11 nucleotides line up with TRBD1. Germline V gives CDR1 MNHEY, CDR2 SVGAGI. The CDR3 contains 13 residues. V was pared by 5 bases and J by 6 bases, with 2 bases of the junction left unmatched. The CDR3 spells CASSRDRGDGYTF. In nucleotides, the CDR3 is TGTGCCAGCAGTCGGGACAGGGGGGATGGCTACACCTTC.

The chain employs TRBV19 and TRBJ1-4; D call uncertain. This CDR3 is 16 amino acids long. Germline V gene sequence: CDR1 LNHDA, CDR2 SQIVND (reference sequence). The germline V and J ends were trimmed by 7 bases and 0 bases, with 15 bases remaining between them. CDR3 nucleotides: TGTGCCAGTAAAAAACGTTCAGTTACAACTAATGAAAAACTGTTTTTT. It specifies CASKKRSVTTNEKLFF.

This chain connects TRBV6-1 to TRBJ2-7; 7 bases agree with TRBD1. CDR1 MNHNS and CDR2 SASEGT come from the germline V gene. The CDR3 sequence is 13 residues long. The trim removed 6 bases at V and 0 bases at J, leaving 2 bases unmatched. CDR3 residues: CASRHRGSYEQYF. CDR3 bases: TGTGCCAGCAGACACAGGGGCTCCTACGAGCAGTACTTC.

The V call is TRBV18, the J call TRBJ2-5, with a weak D call TRBD1 (5 bases). This CDR3 has 14 amino acids. CDR1 and CDR2 (germline): KGHSH, LQKENI. V lost 2 bases, J lost 2 bases, and 9 bases lay in between. In nucleotides, the CDR3 is TGTGCCAGCTCACCAAATCGACAGCAAGAGACCCAGTACTTC. Its protein product is CASSPNRQQETQYF.

This clone turned up a few times. The V and J genes are TRBV4-2 and TRBJ2-5, with 9 positions matching TRBD2. The CDR3 has 18 amino acids. CDR1 and CDR2 (germline): LGHNA, YNFKEQ. The J segment lost 0 bases and the V segment lost 0 bases, leaving 8 bases of the junction unmatched. CDR3 DNA: TGTGCCAGCAGCCAAGAAGTAATACTAGCGGGTAACCAAGAGACCCAGTACTTC. It translates to CASSQEVILAGNQETQYF.

There are a few counts of this clone. The gene calls are TRBV5-1 and TRBJ2-7; maybe TRBD2 (6 bases). Per the germline V gene, CDR1 is SGHRS and CDR2 is YFSETQ. The CDR3 length is 13 residues. V lost 4 bases and J lost 2, with 10 bases in between. The CDR3 here is CASSGGLTYEQYF. The CDR3 region has the DNA TGCGCCAGCAGCGGGGGACTCACCTACGAGCAGTACTTC. Full variable domain (missing parts from reference TRBV5-1 and TRBJ2-7): KAGVTQTPRYLIKTRGQQVTLSCSPISGHRSVSWYQQTPGQGLQFLFEYFSETQRNKGNFPGRFSGRQFSNSRSEMNVSTLELGDSALYLCASSGGLTYEQYFGPGTRLTVT.